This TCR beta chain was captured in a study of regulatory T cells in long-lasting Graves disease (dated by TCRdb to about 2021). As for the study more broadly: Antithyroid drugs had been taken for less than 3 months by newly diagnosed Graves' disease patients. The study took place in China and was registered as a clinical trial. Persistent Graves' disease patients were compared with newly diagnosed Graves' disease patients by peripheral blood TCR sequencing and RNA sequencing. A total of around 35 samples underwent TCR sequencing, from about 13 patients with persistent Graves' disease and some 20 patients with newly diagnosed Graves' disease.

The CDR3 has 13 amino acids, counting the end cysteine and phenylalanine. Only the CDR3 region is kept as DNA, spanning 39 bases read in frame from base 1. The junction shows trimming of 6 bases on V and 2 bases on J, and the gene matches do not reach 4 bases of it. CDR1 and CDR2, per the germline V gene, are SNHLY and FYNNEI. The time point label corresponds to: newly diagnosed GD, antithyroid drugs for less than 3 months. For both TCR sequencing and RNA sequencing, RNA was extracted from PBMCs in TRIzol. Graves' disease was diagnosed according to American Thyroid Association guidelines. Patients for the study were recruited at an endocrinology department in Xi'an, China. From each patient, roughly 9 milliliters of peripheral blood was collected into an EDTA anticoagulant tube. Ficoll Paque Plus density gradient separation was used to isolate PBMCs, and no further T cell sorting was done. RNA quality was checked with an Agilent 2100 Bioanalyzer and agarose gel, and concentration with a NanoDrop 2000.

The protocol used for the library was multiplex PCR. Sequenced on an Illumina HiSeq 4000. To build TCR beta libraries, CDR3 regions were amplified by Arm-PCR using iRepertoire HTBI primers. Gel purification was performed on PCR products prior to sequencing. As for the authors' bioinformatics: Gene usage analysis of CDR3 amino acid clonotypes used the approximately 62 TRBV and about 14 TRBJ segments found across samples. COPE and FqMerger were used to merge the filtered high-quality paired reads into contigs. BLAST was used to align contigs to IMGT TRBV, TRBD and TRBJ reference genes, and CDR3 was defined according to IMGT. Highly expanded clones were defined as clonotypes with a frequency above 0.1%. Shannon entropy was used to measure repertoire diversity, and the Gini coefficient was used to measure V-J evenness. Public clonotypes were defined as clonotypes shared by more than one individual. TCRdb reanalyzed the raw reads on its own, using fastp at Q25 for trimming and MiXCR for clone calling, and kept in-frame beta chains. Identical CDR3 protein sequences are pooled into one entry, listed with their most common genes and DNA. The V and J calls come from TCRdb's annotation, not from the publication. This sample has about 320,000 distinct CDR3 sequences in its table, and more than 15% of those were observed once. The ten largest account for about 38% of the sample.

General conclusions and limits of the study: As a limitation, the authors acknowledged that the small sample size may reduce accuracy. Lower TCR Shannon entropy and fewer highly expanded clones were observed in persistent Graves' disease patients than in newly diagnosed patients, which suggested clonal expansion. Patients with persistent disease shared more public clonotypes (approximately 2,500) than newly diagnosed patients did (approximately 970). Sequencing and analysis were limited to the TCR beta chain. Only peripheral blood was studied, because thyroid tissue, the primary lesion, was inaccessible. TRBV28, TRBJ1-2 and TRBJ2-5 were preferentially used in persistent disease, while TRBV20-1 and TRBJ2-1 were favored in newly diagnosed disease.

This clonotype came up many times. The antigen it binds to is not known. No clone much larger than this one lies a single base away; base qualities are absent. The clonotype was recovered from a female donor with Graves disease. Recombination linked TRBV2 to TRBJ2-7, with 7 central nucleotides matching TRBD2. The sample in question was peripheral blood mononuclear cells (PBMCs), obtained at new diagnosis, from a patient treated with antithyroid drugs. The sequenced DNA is TGTGCCAGCAGACGGACTAGGACCTACGAGCAGTACTTC. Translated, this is CASRRTRTYEQYF.